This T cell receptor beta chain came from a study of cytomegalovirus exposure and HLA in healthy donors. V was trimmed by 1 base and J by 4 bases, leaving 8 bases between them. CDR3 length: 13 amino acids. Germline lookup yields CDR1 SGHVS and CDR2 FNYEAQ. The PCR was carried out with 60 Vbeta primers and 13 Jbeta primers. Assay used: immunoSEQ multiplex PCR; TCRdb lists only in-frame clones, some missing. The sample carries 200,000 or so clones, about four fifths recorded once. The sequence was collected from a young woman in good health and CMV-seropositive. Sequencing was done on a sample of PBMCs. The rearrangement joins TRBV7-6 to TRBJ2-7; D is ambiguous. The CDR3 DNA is TGTGCCAGCAGCTTAGAGAGCCAATACGAGCAGTACTTC. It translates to CASSLESQYEQYF. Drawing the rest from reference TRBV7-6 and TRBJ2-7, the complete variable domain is GAGVSQSPRYKVTKRGQDVALRCDPISGHVSLYWYRQALGQGPEFLTYFNYEAQQDKSGLPNDRFSAERPEGSISTLTIQRTEQRDSAMYRCASSLESQYEQYFGPGTRLTVT.